These T cell receptor beta chains were read from a single sample in a study of T-cell memory formation after mild COVID-19. Using its own MiXCR run on the 5' RACE reads, TCRdb lists one record per CDR3 protein. This table holds around 190,000 distinct CDR3 sequences, roughly 18% found once. The sequencing sample was made of PBMCs or a T cell subset sorted from them (not recorded which). All receptors derive from a man between 18 and 35 years old who had mild COVID-19 (a few samples of this study predate the infection). Cell type and time point are not known. Each CDR3 is given with its conserved first and last residue. D genes are given only for firm matches. Only part of the rows carry a size: once, few, many, or a class if the clone is expanded.

V	size	D	J	CDR3	DNA
TRBV5-5	-	-	TRBJ1-3	CASSLGHGHGNTIYF	TGTGCCAGCAGCTTGGGCCACGGACACGGAAACACCATATATTTT
TRBV15	few	-	TRBJ2-3	CATGPRVRVGTQYF	TGTGCCACGGGGCCGAGGGTCCGGGTGGGTACGCAGTATTTT
TRBV5-1	-	TRBD2	TRBJ2-2	CASSSVAGGDTGELFF	TGCGCCAGCAGCTCCGTAGCGGGGGGGGACACCGGGGAGCTGTTTTTT
TRBV5-1	-	-	TRBJ1-1	CASSFGPMNTEAFF	TGCGCCAGCAGCTTCGGCCCGATGAACACTGAAGCTTTCTTT
TRBV4-3	-	-	TRBJ2-3	CASSQDRSTQYF	TGCGCCAGCAGCCAAGATCGGAGTACGCAGTATTTT
TRBV7-8	-	-	TRBJ1-2	CASTLGGDGYTF	TGTGCCAGCACCCTGGGGGGGGATGGCTACACCTTC
TRBV7-3	few	-	TRBJ2-6	CASSLTGGPGANVLTF	TGTGCCAGCAGCTTAACGGGGGGCCCGGGGGCCAACGTCCTGACTTTC
TRBV7-8	few	-	TRBJ1-4	CASSRGRTLNEKLFF	TGTGCCAGCAGCCGGGGCCGGACTTTGAATGAAAAACTGTTTTTT
TRBV7-2	-	TRBD1	TRBJ1-2	CASSPHRGQVLAGTF	TGTGCCAGCAGCCCACACAGGGGGCAGGTGCTCGCTGGCACCTTC
TRBV28	few	TRBD2	TRBJ2-1	CASSLSAGGSYNEQFF	TGTGCCAGCAGTTTGTCTGCGGGGGGTTCATACAATGAGCAGTTCTTC
TRBV12-5	-	TRBD1	TRBJ2-3	CASARTGGEGTDTQYF	TGTGCTAGTGCCAGGACAGGGGGCGAGGGCACAGATACGCAGTATTTT
TRBV6-5	few	TRBD1	TRBJ1-2	CASSYSRQGATPHTF	TGTGCCAGCAGTTACTCGAGACAGGGGGCCACCCCCCACACCTTC
TRBV20-1	-	-	TRBJ1-1	CSARVSGRRNTEAFF	TGCAGTGCTAGAGTATCAGGGCGTAGAAACACTGAAGCTTTCTTT
TRBV6-6	-	-	TRBJ1-3	CASSYIQGAGNTIYF	TGTGCCAGCAGTTACATACAGGGAGCTGGAAACACCATATATTTT
TRBV7-3	-	-	TRBJ1-1	CASSNGGDTEAFF	TGTGCCAGCAGTAACGGGGGGGACACTGAAGCTTTCTTT
TRBV2	-	-	TRBJ1-1	CASSARYLQGNTEAFF	TGTGCCAGCAGTGCACGTTATCTCCAGGGGAACACTGAAGCTTTCTTT
TRBV9	few	-	TRBJ2-3	CASSAAPGATDTQYF	TGTGCCAGCAGCGCCGCCCCGGGCGCCACAGATACGCAGTATTTT
TRBV11-1	few	TRBD2	TRBJ2-1	CASSSILAGGPFEQFF	TGTGCCAGCAGCTCCATACTGGCGGGGGGGCCTTTTGAGCAGTTCTTC
TRBV7-8	-	-	TRBJ1-5	CASSPHIGDPSNQPQHF	TGTGCCAGCAGCCCCCACATAGGGGATCCTAGCAATCAGCCCCAGCATTTT
TRBV5-1	-	-	TRBJ2-2	CASSLRGGGELFF	TGCGCCAGCAGCTTGAGAGGGGGCGGGGAGCTGTTTTTT
TRBV6-1	few	TRBD1	TRBJ2-7	CASKTGQLDEQYF	TGTGCCAGCAAAACGGGACAGTTGGATGAGCAGTACTTC
TRBV7-6	-	TRBD1	TRBJ2-3	CASSWGQTQAPNTQYF	TGTGCCAGCAGCTGGGGACAGACACAGGCCCCTAATACGCAGTATTTT
TRBV2	-	-	TRBJ2-2	CASGLRENTGELFF	TGTGCCAGCGGCTTAAGGGAGAACACCGGGGAGCTGTTTTTT
TRBV4-3	-	-	TRBJ2-3	CASSRYGQTHTDTQYF	TGCGCCAGCAGCCGATACGGACAGACCCACACAGATACGCAGTATTTT
TRBV7-2	-	TRBD1	TRBJ1-2	CASSFTGTGINYGYTF	TGTGCCAGCAGCTTCACCGGGACAGGGATTAACTATGGCTACACCTTC
TRBV7-2	-	-	TRBJ2-5	CASSPSPDGTQYF	TGTGCCAGCAGCCCCAGTCCCGACGGGACCCAGTACTTC
TRBV9	few	-	TRBJ2-3	CASSVQGRRDTQYF	TGTGCCAGCAGCGTACAGGGGCGCAGAGATACGCAGTATTTT
TRBV12-3/TRBV12-4	-	-	TRBJ1-2	CASSFDRLNGYTF	TGTGCCAGCAGTTTTGATCGGCTGAATGGCTACACCTTC
TRBV5-1	-	-	TRBJ1-4	CASSWTGQPNEKLFF	TGCGCCAGCAGCTGGACCGGACAGCCGAATGAAAAACTGTTTTTT
TRBV4-1	-	-	TRBJ1-1	CASSSLDRDTEAFF	TGCGCCAGCAGCTCCCTCGACAGAGACACTGAAGCTTTCTTT
TRBV12-3/TRBV12-4	few	-	TRBJ1-5	CASHLGNQPQHF	TGTGCCAGCCATCTTGGCAATCAGCCCCAGCATTTT
TRBV5-1	few	TRBD1	TRBJ1-2	CASSDGQGRGYTF	TGCGCCAGCAGCGACGGACAGGGGCGAGGCTACACCTTC
TRBV5-1	-	TRBD1	TRBJ1-4	CASSVSGGQTRKLFF	TGCGCCAGCAGCGTGTCAGGGGGCCAGACGCGAAAACTGTTTTTT
TRBV5-1	few	-	TRBJ2-2	CASSTRGQNTGELFF	TGCGCCAGCAGCACACGGGGACAAAACACCGGGGAGCTGTTTTTT
TRBV6-5	few	TRBD2	TRBJ2-3	CASSGLGRGDTDTQYF	TGTGCCAGCAGTGGTCTGGGTCGGGGGGACACAGATACGCAGTATTTT
TRBV14	few	TRBD1	TRBJ2-2	CASSRTGGYTGELFF	TGTGCCAGCAGCAGGACAGGGGGGTACACCGGGGAGCTGTTTTTT
TRBV5-1	-	-	TRBJ1-1	CASSLGGGKDTEAFF	TGCGCCAGCAGCTTGGGGGGAGGGAAAGACACTGAAGCTTTCTTT
TRBV12-3/TRBV12-4	-	-	TRBJ2-3	CASSMTTLGTDTQYF	TGTGCCAGCAGCATGACTACCCTAGGGACAGATACGCAGTATTTT
TRBV20-1	few	TRBD1	TRBJ1-2	CSAWDRGTSYTF	TGCAGTGCCTGGGACAGGGGAACGAGCTACACCTTC
TRBV9	few	TRBD1	TRBJ1-1	CASSAGYRGNTEAFF	TGTGCCAGCAGCGCGGGCTACAGGGGGAACACTGAAGCTTTCTTT
TRBV5-4	few	-	TRBJ2-5	CASSALEETQYF	TGTGCCAGCAGCGCTCTTGAAGAGACCCAGTACTTC
TRBV5-1	-	-	TRBJ1-3	CASSEGITGNTIYF	TGCGCCAGCAGTGAAGGGATCACCGGAAACACCATATATTTT
TRBV3-1	-	-	TRBJ1-2	CASSQARGYTF	TGTGCCAGCAGCCAAGCTCGTGGCTACACCTTC
TRBV7-2	many	-	TRBJ1-5	CASSHGGESQPQHF	TGTGCCAGCAGCCACGGGGGGGAAAGTCAGCCCCAGCATTTT
TRBV7-3	few	TRBD1	TRBJ1-6	CASRSGTANSPLHF	TGTGCCAGCCGCTCCGGGACAGCAAATTCACCCCTCCACTTT
TRBV3-1	-	-	TRBJ1-1	CASSPFLGNTEAFF	TGTGCCAGCAGCCCCTTCCTCGGAAACACTGAAGCTTTCTTT
TRBV3-1	many	-	TRBJ1-5	CASSQDSNQPQHF	TGTGCCAGCAGCCAAGACAGCAATCAGCCCCAGCATTTT
TRBV7-2	-	TRBD1	TRBJ2-3	CASSLGDRGRDTQYF	TGTGCCAGCAGCTTAGGGGACAGGGGGCGAGATACGCAGTATTTT
TRBV6-5	-	-	TRBJ1-2	CASSQGPGASYGYTF	TGTGCCAGCAGTCAAGGGCCAGGGGCGTCCTATGGCTACACCTTC
TRBV12-3/TRBV12-4	-	-	TRBJ1-2	CASSLVVPNDYGYTF	TGTGCCAGCAGTTTGGTGGTGCCCAATGACTATGGCTACACCTTC
TRBV2	-	-	TRBJ2-1	CASSGQGSGEQFF	TGTGCCAGCAGTGGTCAGGGCAGCGGTGAGCAGTTCTTC
TRBV28	many	-	TRBJ2-2	CASSSQNTGELFF	TGTGCCAGCAGTTCTCAGAACACCGGGGAGCTGTTTTTT
TRBV7-6	few	-	TRBJ1-3	CASSSTASGNTIYF	TGTGCCAGCAGCTCTACCGCCTCTGGAAACACCATATATTTT
TRBV7-2	many	-	TRBJ2-5	CASSLALRAQQETQYF	TGTGCCAGCAGCTTAGCGCTAAGGGCTCAGCAAGAGACCCAGTACTTC
TRBV7-3	few	-	TRBJ2-1	CASSLTPGTSGNEQFF	TGTGCCAGCAGCTTAACCCCCGGGACATCTGGGAATGAGCAGTTCTTC
TRBV6-2/TRBV6-3	-	-	TRBJ2-2	CASHKGQNTGELFF	TGTGCCAGCCACAAGGGACAGAACACCGGGGAGCTGTTTTTT
TRBV7-2	-	-	TRBJ1-5	CASSPSSWFNQPQHF	TGTGCCAGCAGCCCCTCGTCTTGGTTCAATCAGCCCCAGCATTTT
TRBV20-1	few	-	TRBJ2-3	CSARRSPSSTDTQYF	TGCAGTGCTAGAAGATCTCCCTCTAGCACAGATACGCAGTATTTT
TRBV20-1	-	-	TRBJ1-1	CSARGVSEAFF	TGCAGTGCTAGAGGTGTCAGTGAAGCTTTCTTT